The 4 T cell receptor beta chains reported below all come from one sample, sequenced in a study of OX40 agonist ivuxolimab in advanced cancers. The table came from immunoSEQ multiplex PCR; TCRdb's copy has only in-frame clones and leaves some out. The table shows 65,000 to 75,000 clones, with around four fifths occurring only once. The sample was CD4+ or CD8+ T cells sorted from blood, taken in a trial of the OX40 agonist ivuxolimab. The receptors here all came from an adult with an advanced solid tumor such as melanoma, head and neck, liver or kidney cancer.

This clone was found a few times. This chain joins TRBV7-6 and TRBJ1-1; D is undetermined. CDR3 size: 14 residues. V lost 5 bases to trimming and J lost 3 bases, with 13 bases between them. Germline V gene sequence: CDR1 SGHVS, CDR2 FNYEAQ. For the CDR3, the DNA is TGTGCCAGCAGCCCCAGGATAAGAGACACTGAAGCTTTCTTT. It encodes CASSPRIRDTEAFF. The full variable domain, completed using reference TRBV7-6 and TRBJ1-1, is GAGVSQSPRYKVTKRGQDVALRCDPISGHVSLYWYRQALGQGPEFLTYFNYEAQQDKSGLPNDRFSAERPEGSISTLTIQRTEQRDSAMYRCASSPRIRDTEAFFGQGTRLTVV.

This clone showed up just a few times. The V call is TRBV5-5, the J call TRBJ2-5; TRBD2 matches 9 bases. Germline V gene data show CDR1 as SGHKS and CDR2 as YYEKEE (reference sequence). CDR3 size: 15 residues. V trimming: 4 bases; J trimming: 2 bases; junction bases outside the gene matches: 6. The CDR3, as DNA: TGTGCCAGCAGCCACAAGCGGGGGGAACAAGAGACCCAGTACTTC. It yields the protein CASSHKRGEQETQYF.

CDR3 sequence: CASSDGGQGLPHF. CDR3 sequence (DNA): TGTGCCAGCAGTGATGGGGGACAGGGCCTACCGCATTTT. V usage is TRBV6-1 and J usage is TRBJ1-5; 9 bases fit TRBD1. CDR1 is MNHNS, CDR2 SASEGT, per germline. The CDR3 loop spans 13 amino acids. After removal of 3 bases from V and 15 bases from J, the junction contained 9 bases not matched to a gene.

The chain uses TRBV27 and TRBJ1-2, with 7 bases that match TRBD1. V gave up 6 bases and J gave up 1 base; unmatched junction bases: 5. CDR1 is MNHEY, CDR2 SMNVEV, per germline (reference sequence). This CDR3 is 14 amino acids long. The CDR3 is CASRTGTVNYGYTF. The CDR3 region has the DNA TGTGCCAGCAGGACGGGGACAGTTAACTATGGCTACACCTTC.